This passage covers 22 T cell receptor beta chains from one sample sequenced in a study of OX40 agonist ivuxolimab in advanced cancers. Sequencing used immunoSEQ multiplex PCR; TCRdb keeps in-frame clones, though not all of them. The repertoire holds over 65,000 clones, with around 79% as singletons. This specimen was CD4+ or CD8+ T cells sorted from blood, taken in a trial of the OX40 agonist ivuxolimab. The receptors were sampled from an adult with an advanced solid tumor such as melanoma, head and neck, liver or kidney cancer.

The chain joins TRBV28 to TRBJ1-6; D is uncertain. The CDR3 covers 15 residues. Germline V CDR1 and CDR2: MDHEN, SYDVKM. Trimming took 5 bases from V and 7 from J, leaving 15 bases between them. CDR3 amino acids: CASSTPTLMNSPLHF. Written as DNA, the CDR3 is TGTGCCAGCAGTACACCGACTCTGATGAATTCACCCCTCCACTTT.

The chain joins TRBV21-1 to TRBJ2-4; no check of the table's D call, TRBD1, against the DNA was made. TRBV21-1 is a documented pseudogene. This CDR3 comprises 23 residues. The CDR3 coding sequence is TGTGCCAGCAGCAAAGGATACACTCCGGGACAGGGGGACCACCAGCTAGCCAAAAACATTCAGTACTTC. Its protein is CASSKGYTPGQGDHQLAKNIQYF.

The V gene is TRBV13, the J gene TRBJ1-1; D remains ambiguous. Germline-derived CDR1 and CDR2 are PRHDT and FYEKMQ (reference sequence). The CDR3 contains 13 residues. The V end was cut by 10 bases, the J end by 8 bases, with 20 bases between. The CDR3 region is CATDPSGSPEAFF. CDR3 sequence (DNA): TGTGCCACCGACCCAAGTGGGAGTCCCGAAGCTTTCTTT.

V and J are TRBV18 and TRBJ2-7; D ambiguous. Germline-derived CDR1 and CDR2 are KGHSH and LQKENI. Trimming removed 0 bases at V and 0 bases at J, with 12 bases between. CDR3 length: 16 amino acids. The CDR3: CASSPPTRLNSYEQYF. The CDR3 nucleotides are TGTGCCAGCTCACCACCTACCAGGCTAAACTCCTACGAGCAGTACTTC.

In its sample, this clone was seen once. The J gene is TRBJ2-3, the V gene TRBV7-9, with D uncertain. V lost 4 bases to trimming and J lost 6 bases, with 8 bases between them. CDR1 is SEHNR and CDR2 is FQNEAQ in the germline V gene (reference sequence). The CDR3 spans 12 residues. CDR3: CASSSLGDTQYF. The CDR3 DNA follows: TGTGCCAGCAGCTCCCTGGGGGATACGCAGTATTTT.

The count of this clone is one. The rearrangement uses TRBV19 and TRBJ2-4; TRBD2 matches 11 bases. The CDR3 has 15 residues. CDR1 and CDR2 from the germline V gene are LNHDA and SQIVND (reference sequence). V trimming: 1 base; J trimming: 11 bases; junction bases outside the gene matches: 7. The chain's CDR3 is CASSIASGRFSVQYF. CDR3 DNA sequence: TGTGCCAGTAGTATAGCTAGCGGGAGGTTTTCGGTTCAGTACTTC. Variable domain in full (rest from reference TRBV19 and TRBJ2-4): DGGITQSPKYLFRKEGQNVTLSCEQNLNHDAMYWYRQDPGQGLRLIYYSQIVNDFQKGDIAEGYSVSREKKESFPLTVTSAQKNPTAFYLCASSIASGRFSVQYFGAGTRLSVL.

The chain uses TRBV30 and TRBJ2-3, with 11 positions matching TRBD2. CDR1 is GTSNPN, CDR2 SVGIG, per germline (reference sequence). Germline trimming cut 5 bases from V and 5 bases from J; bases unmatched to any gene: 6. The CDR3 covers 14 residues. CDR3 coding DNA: TGTGCCTGGGAACTAGCGGGAGCAGGAGATACGCAGTATTTT. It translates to CAWELAGAGDTQYF.

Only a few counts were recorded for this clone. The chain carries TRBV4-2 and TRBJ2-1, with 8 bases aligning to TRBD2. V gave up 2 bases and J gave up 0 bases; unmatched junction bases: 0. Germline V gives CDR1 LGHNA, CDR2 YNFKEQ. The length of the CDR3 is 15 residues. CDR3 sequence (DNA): TGTGCCAGCAGCCAAACTAGCGGCTCCTACAATGAGCAGTTCTTC. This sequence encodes CASSQTSGSYNEQFF.

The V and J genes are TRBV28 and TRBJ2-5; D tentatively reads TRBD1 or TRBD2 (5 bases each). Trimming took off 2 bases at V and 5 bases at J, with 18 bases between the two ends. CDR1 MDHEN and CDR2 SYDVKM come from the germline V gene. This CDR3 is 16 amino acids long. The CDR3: CASSLLNSRESETQYF. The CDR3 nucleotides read TGTGCCAGCAGTTTACTCAATTCCAGGGAGAGTGAGACCCAGTACTTC.

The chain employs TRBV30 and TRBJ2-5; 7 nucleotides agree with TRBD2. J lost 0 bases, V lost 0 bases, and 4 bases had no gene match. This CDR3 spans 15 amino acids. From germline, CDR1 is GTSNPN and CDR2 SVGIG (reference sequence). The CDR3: CAWSVGTTDQETQYF. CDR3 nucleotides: TGTGCCTGGAGTGTAGGGACTACCGACCAAGAGACCCAGTACTTC.

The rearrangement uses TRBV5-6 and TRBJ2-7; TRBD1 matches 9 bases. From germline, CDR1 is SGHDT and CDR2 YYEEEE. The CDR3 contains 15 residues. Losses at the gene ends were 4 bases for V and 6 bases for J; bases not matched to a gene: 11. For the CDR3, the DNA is TGTGCCAGCAGCCCGCTTGGGGGGACAGGGATCGAGCAGTACGTC. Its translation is CASSPLGGTGIEQYV.

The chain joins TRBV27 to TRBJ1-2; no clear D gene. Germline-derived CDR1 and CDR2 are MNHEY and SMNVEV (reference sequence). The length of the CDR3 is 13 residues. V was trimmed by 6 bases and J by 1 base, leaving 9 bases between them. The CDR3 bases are TGTGCCAGCAGCCTATACATTAACTATGGCTACACCTTC. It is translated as CASSLYINYGYTF.

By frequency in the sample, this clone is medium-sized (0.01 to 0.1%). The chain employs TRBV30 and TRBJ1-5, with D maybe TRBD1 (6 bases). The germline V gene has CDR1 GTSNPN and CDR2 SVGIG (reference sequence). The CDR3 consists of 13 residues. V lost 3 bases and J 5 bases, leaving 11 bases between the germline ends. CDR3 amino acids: CAWSRQDHQPQHF. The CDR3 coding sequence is TGTGCCTGGAGCAGACAGGATCATCAGCCCCAGCATTTT.

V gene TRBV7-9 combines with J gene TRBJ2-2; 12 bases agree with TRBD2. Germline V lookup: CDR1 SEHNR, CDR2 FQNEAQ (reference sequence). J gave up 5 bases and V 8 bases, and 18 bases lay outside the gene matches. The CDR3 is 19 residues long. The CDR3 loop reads CASFPDGTSGLRRTGELFF. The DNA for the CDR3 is TGTGCCAGCTTCCCAGACGGGACTAGCGGGCTTCGGAGAACCGGGGAGCTGTTTTTT.

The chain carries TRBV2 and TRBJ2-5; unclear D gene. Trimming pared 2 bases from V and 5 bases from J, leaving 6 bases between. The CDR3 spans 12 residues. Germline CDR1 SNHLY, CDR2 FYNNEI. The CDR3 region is CASSEITETQYF. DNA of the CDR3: TGTGCCAGCAGTGAAATTACGGAGACCCAGTACTTC. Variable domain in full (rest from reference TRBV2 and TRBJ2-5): EPEVTQTPSHQVTQMGQEVILRCVPISNHLYFYWYRQILGQKVEFLVSFYNNEISEKSEIFDDQFSVERPDGSNFTLKIRSTKLEDSAMYFCASSEITETQYFGPGTRLLVL.

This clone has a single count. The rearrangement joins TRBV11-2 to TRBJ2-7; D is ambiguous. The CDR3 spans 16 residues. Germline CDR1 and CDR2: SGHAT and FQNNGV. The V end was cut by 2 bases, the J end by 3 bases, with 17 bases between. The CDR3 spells CASSLLGQIPYYEQYV. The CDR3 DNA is TGTGCCAGCAGCTTATTAGGGCAGATACCCTACTACGAGCAGTACGTC.

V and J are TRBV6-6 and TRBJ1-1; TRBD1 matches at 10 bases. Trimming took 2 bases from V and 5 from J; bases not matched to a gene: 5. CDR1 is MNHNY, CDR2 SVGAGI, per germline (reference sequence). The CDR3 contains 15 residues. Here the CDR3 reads CASSYPGTGATEAFF. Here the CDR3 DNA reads TGTGCCAGCAGTTACCCCGGGACAGGGGCAACTGAAGCTTTCTTT.

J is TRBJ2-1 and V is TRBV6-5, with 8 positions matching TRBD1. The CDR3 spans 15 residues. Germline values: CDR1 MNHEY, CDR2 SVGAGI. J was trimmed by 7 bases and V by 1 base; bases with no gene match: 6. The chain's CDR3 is CASSYYGRGLNEQFF. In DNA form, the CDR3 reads TGTGCCAGCAGTTACTATGGCAGGGGGCTGAATGAGCAGTTCTTC.

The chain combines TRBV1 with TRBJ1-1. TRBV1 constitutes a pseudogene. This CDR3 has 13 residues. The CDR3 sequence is CTSSQRSGTSAFF. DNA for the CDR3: TGCACCAGCAGCCAAAGGTCCGGGACCTCAGCTTTCTTT.

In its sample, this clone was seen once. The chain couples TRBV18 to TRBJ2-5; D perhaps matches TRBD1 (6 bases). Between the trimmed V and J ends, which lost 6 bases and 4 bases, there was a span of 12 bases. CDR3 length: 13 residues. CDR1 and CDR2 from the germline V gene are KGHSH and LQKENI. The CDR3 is CASSLGQRETQYF. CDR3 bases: TGTGCCAGCTCTCTTGGACAGAGAGAGACCCAGTACTTC.

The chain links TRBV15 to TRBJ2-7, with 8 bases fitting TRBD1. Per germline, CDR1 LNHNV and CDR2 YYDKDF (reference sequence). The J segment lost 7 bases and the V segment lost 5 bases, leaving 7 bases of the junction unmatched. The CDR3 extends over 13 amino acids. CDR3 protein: CATSFDRGGEQYF. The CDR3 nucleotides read TGTGCCACCAGCTTCGACAGGGGAGGAGAGCAGTACTTC. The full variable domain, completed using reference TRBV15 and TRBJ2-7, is DAMVIQNPRYQVTQFGKPVTLSCSQTLNHNVMYWYQQKSSQAPKLLFHYYDKDFNNEADTPDNFQSRRPNTSFCFLDIRSPGLGDTAMYLCATSFDRGGEQYFGPGTRLTVT.

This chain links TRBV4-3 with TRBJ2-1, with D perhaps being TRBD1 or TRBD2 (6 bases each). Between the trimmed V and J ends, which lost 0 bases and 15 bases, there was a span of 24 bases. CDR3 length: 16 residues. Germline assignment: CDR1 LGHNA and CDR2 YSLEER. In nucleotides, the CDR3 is TGCGCCAGCAGCCAAGATGCGGCAGGGGAGGCGGGCGGCCCGTTCTTC. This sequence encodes CASSQDAAGEAGGPFF.